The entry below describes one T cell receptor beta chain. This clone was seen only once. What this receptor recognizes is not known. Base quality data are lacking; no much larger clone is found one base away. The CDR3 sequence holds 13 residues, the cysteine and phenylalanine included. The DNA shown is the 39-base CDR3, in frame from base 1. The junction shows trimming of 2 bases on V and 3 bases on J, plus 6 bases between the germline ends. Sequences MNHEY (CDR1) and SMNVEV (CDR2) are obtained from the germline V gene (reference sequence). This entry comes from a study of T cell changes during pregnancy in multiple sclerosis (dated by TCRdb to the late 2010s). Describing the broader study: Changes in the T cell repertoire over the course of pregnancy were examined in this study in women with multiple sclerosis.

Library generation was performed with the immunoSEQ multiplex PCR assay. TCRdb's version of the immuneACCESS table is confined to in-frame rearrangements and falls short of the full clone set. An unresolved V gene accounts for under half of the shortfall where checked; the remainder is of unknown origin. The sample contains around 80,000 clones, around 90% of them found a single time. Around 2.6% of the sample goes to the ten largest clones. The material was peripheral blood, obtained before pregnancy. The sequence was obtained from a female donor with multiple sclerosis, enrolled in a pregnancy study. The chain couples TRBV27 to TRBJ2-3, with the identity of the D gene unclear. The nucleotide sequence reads TGTGCCAGCAGTTTAATAGAGACAGATACGCAGTATTTT. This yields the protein CASSLIETDTQYF.